Listed below are T cell receptor beta chains from one sample, sequenced in a study of brain T cells in children with intractable seizures. This table comes from immunoSEQ multiplex PCR, and its TCRdb copy is limited to in-frame clones, with some not included. The top ten clones hold approximately 25% of a sample with 70,000 to 85,000 clones, around 91% of them seen once. This specimen was peripheral blood, taken at surgery. The receptors were sampled from a girl aged 2-10 years with Rasmussen encephalitis and intractable seizures. Each CDR3 is given with its conserved first and last residue. The D gene is left open where the match is weak. Size tells how often a clone was seen (once, few, many) or the class of an expanded clone, and some rows leave it out.

J | size | V | D | CDR3 | DNA
TRBJ2-7 | NA | TRBV7-2 | TRBD2 | CASSLDPGGYEQYF | TGTGCCAGCAGCTTAGACCCGGGGGGCTACGAGCAGTACTTC
TRBJ2-7 | NA | TRBV2 | NA | CASTSTGTSYEQYF | TGTGCCAGCACGTCAACAGGAACTTCCTACGAGCAGTACTTC
TRBJ2-1 | NA | TRBV9 | TRBD2 | CASSDSGSDEQFF | TGTGCCAGCAGCGATAGCGGGAGCGATGAGCAGTTCTTC
TRBJ2-1 | NA | TRBV9 | TRBD1 | CASSPHSTGVANNEQFF | TGTGCCAGCAGCCCCCACTCCACAGGGGTAGCGAACAATGAGCAGTTCTTC
TRBJ2-7 | NA | TRBV3-1/TRBV3-2 | TRBD2 | CASSPRTSGRGGEQYF | TGTGCCAGCAGCCCCCGGACTAGCGGGAGAGGAGGGGAGCAGTACTTC
TRBJ1-6 | NA | TRBV5-4 | NA | CASSLGGWGNNSPLHF | TGTGCCAGCAGCCTGGGTGGATGGGGGAATAATTCACCCCTCCACTTT
TRBJ2-5 | NA | TRBV6-5 | NA | CASSLARQETQYF | TGTGCCAGCAGTCTAGCGCGCCAAGAGACCCAGTACTTC
TRBJ2-3 | NA | TRBV7-2 | TRBD1 | CASSLTGGTDTQYF | TGTGCCAGCAGCCTGACAGGGGGCACGGATACGCAGTATTTT
TRBJ1-2 | medium-sized | TRBV19 | NA | CASSSQGGYGYTF | TGTGCCAGTAGTAGCCAGGGCGGATATGGCTACACCTTC
TRBJ1-5 | NA | TRBV7-2 | NA | CASSLRFGFNQPQHF | TGTGCCAGCAGCTTAAGATTCGGTTTCAATCAGCCCCAGCATTTT
TRBJ2-5 | NA | TRBV11-3 | NA | CASSPLRETQYF | TGTGCCAGCAGTCCCCTCAGAGAGACCCAGTACTTC
TRBJ1-1 | NA | TRBV19 | NA | CASSSNRENTEAFF | TGTGCCAGTAGCTCCAACAGGGAGAACACTGAAGCTTTCTTT
TRBJ1-1 | NA | TRBV29-1 | NA | CSVVGSQAFF | TGCAGCGTTGTAGGTTCGCAAGCTTTCTTT
TRBJ1-6 | NA | TRBV27 | NA | CASSLYRADSPLHF | TGTGCCAGCAGTTTATACAGGGCGGATTCACCCCTCCACTTT
TRBJ1-5 | NA | TRBV19 | NA | CASRVGVSQPQHF | TGTGCCAGTAGGGTCGGGGTTAGTCAGCCCCAGCATTTT
TRBJ1-5 | NA | TRBV7-6 | NA | CASSLERGWDQPQHF | TGTGCCAGCAGCTTAGAGCGTGGTTGGGATCAGCCCCAGCATTTT
TRBJ2-5 | once | TRBV28 | NA | CASSWNSETQYF | TGTGCCAGCAGTTGGAACAGCGAGACCCAGTACTTC
TRBJ2-2 | NA | TRBV12-2 | NA | CASRNRDRGPEHRGAVF | TGTGCAAGTCGCAATCGGGACAGGGGGCCCGAACACCGGGGAGCTGTTTTT
TRBJ2-7 | NA | TRBV6-5 | NA | CASSYSTPGGVGEQYF | TGTGCCAGCAGTTACTCGACTCCGGGGGGCGTGGGCGAGCAGTACTTC
TRBJ1-5 | NA | TRBV6-5 | TRBD1 | CASGQASGQPQHF | TGTGCCAGCGGACAGGCCTCTGGTCAGCCCCAGCATTTT
TRBJ1-2 | NA | TRBV6-5 | NA | CASSQPRGYGYTF | TGTGCCAGCAGCCAGCCCCGAGGGTATGGCTACACCTTC
TRBJ1-2 | NA | TRBV2 | NA | CASQMTAGLGYTF | TGTGCCAGCCAGATGACAGCAGGATTGGGCTACACCTTC
TRBJ1-3 | NA | TRBV5-4 | NA | CASTVDTIYF | TGTGCCAGCACCGTAGACACCATATATTTT
TRBJ1-1 | NA | TRBV28 | NA | CASTPGTVEAFF | TGTGCCAGCACCCCTGGGACGGTGGAAGCTTTCTTT
TRBJ2-2 | NA | TRBV18 | NA | CASSPVTTVNTGELFF | TGTGCCAGCTCACCAGTCACTACCGTGAACACCGGGGAGCTGTTTTTT
TRBJ2-7 | NA | TRBV15 | NA | CATSREIGGRLDEQYF | TGTGCCACCAGCAGAGAGATAGGGGGGCGCTTGGACGAGCAGTACTTC
TRBJ2-6 | once | TRBV12-3/TRBV12-4 | NA | CASSGGANVLTF | TGTGCCAGCAGCGGAGGGGCCAACGTCCTGACTTTC
TRBJ2-7 | NA | TRBV18 | TRBD1 | CASSPDRGGYEQYF | TGTGCCAGCTCGCCTGACAGGGGGGGATACGAGCAGTACTTC
TRBJ2-1 | NA | TRBV7-3 | TRBD1 | CASSLTGTGVGYEQFF | TGTGCCAGCAGCTTAACGGGAACAGGGGTAGGCTATGAGCAGTTCTTC
TRBJ2-1 | NA | TRBV4-1 | NA | CASSQDPGSYNEQFF | TGCGCCAGCAGCCAAGATCCGGGTTCCTACAATGAGCAGTTCTTC
TRBJ2-3 | NA | TRBV30 | TRBD2 | CAWSRVGGPADTQYF | TGTGCCTGGAGTAGGGTGGGAGGGCCGGCGGATACGCAGTATTTT
TRBJ2-5 | once | TRBV19 | NA | CASSIPRTMNQETQYF | TGTGCCAGTAGTATTCCTAGGACCATGAACCAAGAGACCCAGTACTTC
TRBJ1-2 | NA | TRBV10-2 | NA | CASSEQGVYYGYTF | TGCGCCAGCAGTGAGCAGGGCGTGTACTATGGCTACACCTTC
TRBJ1-1 | once | TRBV11-1 | NA | CASSFSGTHTEAFF | TGTGCCAGCAGCTTCTCCGGGACCCACACTGAAGCTTTCTTT
TRBJ2-7 | NA | TRBV3-1/TRBV3-2 | NA | CASSPLAHPYEQYF | TGTGCCAGCAGCCCCCTAGCGCACCCCTACGAGCAGTACTTC
TRBJ1-5 | NA | TRBV3-1/TRBV3-2 | NA | CASSQDLTDSQPQHF | TGTGCCAGCAGCCAAGATCTCACAGACAGTCAGCCCCAGCATTTT
TRBJ1-2 | NA | TRBV4-2 | NA | CASSQPDSPIWYGYTF | TGTGCCAGCAGCCAACCTGACAGTCCGATCTGGTATGGCTACACCTTC
TRBJ2-5 | NA | TRBV3-1/TRBV3-2 | TRBD2 | CASSQGPGTSTETQYF | TGTGCCAGCAGCCAAGGCCCCGGGACTAGTACCGAGACCCAGTACTTC
TRBJ1-1 | NA | TRBV14 | TRBD1 | CASSPRDRVKDTEAFF | TGTGCCAGCAGCCCCCGGGACAGGGTAAAAGACACTGAAGCTTTCTTT
TRBJ1-4 | NA | TRBV7-9 | NA | CASSPRAGDEKLFF | TGTGCCAGCAGCCCGAGGGCGGGGGATGAAAAACTGTTTTTT
TRBJ2-1 | NA | TRBV25-1 | NA | CASSKRDGLGRNEQFF | TGTGCCAGCAGCAAAAGAGACGGGTTGGGTCGCAATGAGCAGTTCTTC
TRBJ1-1 | NA | TRBV5-8 | NA | CASSFKERAFF | TGTGCCAGCAGCTTTAAGGAGCGGGCTTTCTTT
TRBJ2-1 | few | TRBV2 | TRBD2 | CASSPTGTSAYNEQFF | TGTGCCAGCAGCCCCACAGGGACTAGCGCCTACAATGAGCAGTTCTTC
TRBJ2-1 | NA | TRBV11-3 | TRBD2 | CASSLVILAGQNEQFF | TGTGCCAGCAGCTTAGTTATCCTAGCGGGACAAAATGAGCAGTTCTTC
TRBJ1-5 | NA | TRBV5-6 | NA | CASSWGGGETPQHF | TGTGCCAGCAGCTGGGGCGGCGGTGAGACGCCCCAGCATTTT
TRBJ1-2 | NA | TRBV27 | NA | CASSFYGEIREGYTF | TGTGCCAGCAGTTTCTATGGGGAAATACGGGAGGGCTACACCTTC
TRBJ2-7 | NA | TRBV4-1 | TRBD2 | CASSQYWTSGSSEQYF | TGCGCCAGCAGCCAATATTGGACTAGCGGGAGTTCCGAGCAGTACTTC
TRBJ1-1 | NA | TRBV6-5 | TRBD1 | CASSSGQGAEAFF | TGTGCCAGCAGTTCCGGACAGGGGGCTGAAGCTTTCTTT
TRBJ1-5 | NA | TRBV6-1 | TRBD1 | CASSDSLVRQGGQPQHF | TGTGCCAGCAGTGATTCGTTGGTCAGACAGGGGGGACAGCCCCAGCATTTT
TRBJ1-1 | NA | TRBV19 | TRBD1 | CASKNRDRGFMNTEAFF | TGTGCCAGTAAGAATCGGGACAGGGGTTTTATGAACACTGAAGCTTTCTTT
TRBJ2-3 | NA | TRBV2 | TRBD1 | CASSRQGSADTQYF | TGTGCCAGCAGCAGACAGGGGTCGGCAGATACGCAGTATTTT
TRBJ1-2 | NA | TRBV29-1 | NA | CSVDLGNYGYTF | TGCAGCGTTGATTTGGGGAACTATGGCTACACCTTC
TRBJ1-1 | NA | TRBV7-9 | NA | CASSSDLDSTEAFF | TGTGCCAGCAGCTCGGACCTAGACAGCACTGAAGCTTTCTTT
TRBJ1-4 | NA | TRBV7-9 | NA | CASSLDDTLFF | TGTGCCAGCAGCTTAGACGATACACTGTTTTTT
TRBJ1-2 | NA | TRBV28 | NA | CATRRGVNYGYTF | TGTGCCACCCGGAGAGGGGTGAACTATGGCTACACCTTC
TRBJ2-6 | once | TRBV6-5 | NA | CASSYGGSGANVLTF | TGTGCCAGCAGTTACGGGGGCTCTGGGGCCAACGTCCTGACTTTC
TRBJ2-1 | NA | TRBV7-8 | NA | CASSLDGEIPVNEQFF | TGTGCCAGCAGCTTAGATGGAGAGATCCCGGTAAATGAGCAGTTCTTC